A single sample gave rise to the 6 T cell receptor beta chains below, sequenced in a study of cytomegalovirus exposure and HLA in healthy donors. The PCR was carried out with 60 Vbeta primers and 13 Jbeta primers. Generated by immunoSEQ multiplex PCR, the TCRdb table keeps only in-frame clones and is missing some. The sample holds roughly 100,000 clones, over 70% seen once. The specimen sequenced was PBMCs. The receptors come from a woman aged 40 to 50 in good health and CMV-seronegative.

This rearrangement joins TRBV19 to TRBJ2-1, with D possibly TRBD2 on 5 matching bases. This CDR3 spans 13 amino acids. The germline V gene has CDR1 LNHDA and CDR2 SQIVND (reference sequence). Trimming cost V 4 bases and J 10 bases, with 14 bases left between them. In DNA form, the CDR3 reads TGTGCCAGTAGTACAGGCTCGGGAACGGAGCAGTTCTTC. Its translation is CASSTGSGTEQFF. Together with reference TRBV19 and TRBJ2-1, the CDR3 gives the full variable domain: DGGITQSPKYLFRKEGQNVTLSCEQNLNHDAMYWYRQDPGQGLRLIYYSQIVNDFQKGDIAEGYSVSREKKESFPLTVTSAQKNPTAFYLCASSTGSGTEQFFGPGTRLTVL.

The chain carries TRBV5-1 and TRBJ1-2, with 8 bases aligning to TRBD1. There are 17 residues in the CDR3. J gave up 0 bases and V 3 bases, and 10 bases lay outside the gene matches. In germline, CDR1 is SGHRS, CDR2 YFSETQ. The CDR3 protein is CASSSNAGTGANYGYTF. CDR3 nucleotide sequence: TGCGCCAGCAGCTCCAATGCGGGGACAGGAGCTAACTATGGCTACACCTTC.

The V call is TRBV7-3, the J call TRBJ1-2, with 7 bases matching TRBD1. After removal of 5 bases from V and 7 bases from J, the junction contained 13 bases not matched to a gene. Germline V gene lookup returns CDR1 SGHTA and CDR2 FQGTGA. The CDR3 has 15 amino acids. The CDR3 DNA sequence: TGTGCCAGCAGCCCCTCCGGGAACAGGGGAGGTGGCTACACCTTC. Protein: CASSPSGNRGGGYTF.

This clone has a handful of counts. The chain couples TRBV6-6 to TRBJ1-1, with D uncertain. Trimming shortened V by 10 bases and J by 4 bases, and 13 bases separated the two germline ends. The CDR3 sequence is 12 residues long. Per the germline V gene, CDR1 is MNHNY and CDR2 is SVGAGI (reference sequence). The CDR3 DNA follows: TGTGCCACCCTAGCGCCGGGCACTGAAGCTTTCTTT. Its translation: CATLAPGTEAFF.

The rearrangement links TRBV5-1 to TRBJ1-2; 9 bases are shared with TRBD1. V trimming: 0 bases; J trimming: 3 bases; junction bases outside the gene matches: 6. The germline V gene has CDR1 SGHRS and CDR2 YFSETQ. CDR3 length: 16 amino acids. This CDR3 is CASSLGTDRGDYGYTF. As DNA, the CDR3 is TGCGCCAGCAGCTTGGGGACGGACAGGGGCGACTATGGCTACACCTTC. Complete variable domain (other parts from reference TRBV5-1 and TRBJ1-2): KAGVTQTPRYLIKTRGQQVTLSCSPISGHRSVSWYQQTPGQGLQFLFEYFSETQRNKGNFPGRFSGRQFSNSRSEMNVSTLELGDSALYLCASSLGTDRGDYGYTFGSGTRLTVV.

The gene calls are TRBV7-8 and TRBJ2-3; 7 bases are shared with TRBD2. Germline CDR1 reads SGHVS; CDR2 reads FQNEAQ. The junction had 5 bases not matched to a gene; V was cut back by 4 bases and J by 4 bases. The CDR3 runs 14 residues. As DNA, the CDR3 is TGTGCCAGCAGCTCCCCCGGGGGGTCAGATACGCAGTATTTT. It translates to CASSSPGGSDTQYF.